This passage covers 32 T cell receptor beta chains from one sample sequenced in a study of identical twins (TCRdb year 2016). The receptor library was made with 5' RACE. The sequencer listed for this sample is Illumina HiSeq 2000. In-frame beta chains were kept once TCRdb had trimmed the public reads at Q25 with fastp and called clones with MiXCR. CDR3 protein duplicates are merged, each entry listing the most common genes and DNA. The sample has 450,000 or so distinct CDR3 sequences on record, roughly a quarter of them singletons. The top ten clones comprise roughly 2.8% of the sample. The same data also contributed to another study, on T cells expressing NK-cell markers.

Sequenced material: CD4+ T cells sorted from blood. All receptors come from a woman aged 18-35 years in good health.

The chain recombines TRBV5-5 with TRBJ2-5; the match to TRBD1 covers 10 bases. After removal of 6 bases from V and 5 bases from J, the junction contained 7 bases not matched to a gene. The CDR3 sequence is 14 residues long. In germline, CDR1 is SGHKS, CDR2 YYEKEE (reference sequence). CDR3 in amino acids: CASTPTGGGETQYF. CDR3 DNA sequence: TGTGCCAGCACCCCGACAGGGGGCGGTGAGACCCAGTACTTC.

This clonotype was seen a handful of times. This chain joins TRBV6-2 or TRBV6-3 and TRBJ1-5; D is unresolved. The CDR3 length is 14 residues. Trimming shortened V by 6 bases and J by 7 bases, and 16 bases separated the two germline ends. From germline, CDR1 is MNHEY and CDR2 SVGEGT. CDR3 sequence: CASSLPSRLQPQHF. DNA of the CDR3: TGTGCCAGCAGCCTCCCCTCCCGGTTGCAGCCCCAGCATTTT.

The chain's CDR3 is CAISEDRGGWPQHF. CDR3 DNA sequence: TGTGCCATCAGTGAGGACAGGGGCGGGTGGCCCCAGCATTTT. This sequence joins TRBV10-3 and TRBJ1-5; 8 nucleotides match TRBD1. CDR1 and CDR2 (germline): ENHRY, SYGVKD. Trimming removed 2 bases from V and 9 bases from J; junction bases left unmatched: 6. This CDR3 is built from 14 residues.

V usage is TRBV29-1 and J usage is TRBJ1-1; a possible D gene is TRBD1 (5 bases). The CDR3 is 12 residues long. V was cut by 7 bases and J by 4 bases, with 13 bases left in between. CDR1 is SQVTM and CDR2 is ANQGSEA in the germline V gene. Here the CDR3 reads CSANRGTTEAFF. CDR3 DNA sequence: TGCAGCGCTAACCGTGGGACCACTGAAGCTTTCTTT. The full variable domain, rest sourced from reference TRBV29-1 and TRBJ1-1, is SAVISQKPSRDICQRGTSLTIQCQVDSQVTMMFWYRQQPGQSLTLIATANQGSEATYESGFVIDKFPISRPNLTFSTLTVSNMSPEDSSIYLCSANRGTTEAFFGQGTRLTVV.

This clonotype was observed a few times. This chain links TRBV2 with TRBJ2-7, with TRBD1 identical over 8 bases. The CDR3 has 11 amino acids. Germline CDR1 and CDR2: SNHLY and FYNNEI. Unmatched junction bases numbered 3, after V lost 9 bases and J lost 5 bases. This CDR3 reads CARGQGHEQYF. DNA of the CDR3: TGTGCCAGAGGACAGGGCCACGAGCAGTACTTC.

J is TRBJ2-1 and V is TRBV20-1, with TRBD1 identical over 7 bases. Per the germline V gene, CDR1 is DFQATT and CDR2 is SNEGSKA (reference sequence). The CDR3 runs to 13 residues. V was pared by 6 bases and J by 7 bases, with 9 bases of the junction left unmatched. The CDR3 loop reads CSAPQHRGNEQFF. The CDR3 nucleotides are TGCAGTGCGCCGCAACACAGGGGAAATGAGCAGTTCTTC.

There are a few counts of this clonotype. J is TRBJ2-1 and V is TRBV11-1; no definite D call. The CDR3 covers 18 residues. Germline V CDR1 and CDR2: SGHAT, FQDESV (reference sequence). Trimming stripped 4 bases from V and 2 bases from J, with 21 bases between. This CDR3 is CASSSGSGYGRTYNEQFF. CDR3 bases: TGTGCCAGCAGCTCCGGCAGTGGGTATGGAAGGACCTACAATGAGCAGTTCTTC.

This clonotype appeared a few times. CDR3 loop: CATWRGGSGTQYF. The CDR3 DNA reads TGTGCCACCTGGCGGGGGGGGTCTGGCACGCAGTATTTT. V gene TRBV10-3 combines with J gene TRBJ2-3; 9 bases match TRBD2. Trimming cost V 10 bases and J 9 bases; bases outside gene matches: 11. This CDR3 has 13 residues. CDR1 ENHRY and CDR2 SYGVKD come from the germline V gene.

The rearrangement links TRBV11-2 to TRBJ2-3, with TRBD2 as a possible D gene (6 bases). V dropped 3 bases and J dropped 5 bases, with 15 bases sitting between them. The CDR3 spans 15 residues. Germline V gene lookup returns CDR1 SGHAT and CDR2 FQNNGV. The CDR3 bases are TGTGCCAGCAGCTTTTTGACTAGAGGGTTAGATACGCAGTATTTT. Encoded protein: CASSFLTRGLDTQYF.

The chain couples TRBV7-2 to TRBJ2-1; 7 nucleotides line up with TRBD1. CDR1 SGHTA and CDR2 FQGNSA come from the germline V gene. The trim removed 4 bases at V and 4 bases at J, leaving 7 bases unmatched. The CDR3 spans 15 residues. As DNA, the CDR3 is TGTGCCAGCAGCTCCCGAGGGGGACAGTACAATGAGCAGTTCTTC. Residues: CASSSRGGQYNEQFF.

This clonotype was counted only a few times. The chain joins TRBV9 to TRBJ2-5, with a possible D match to TRBD2 (6 bases). V was clipped by 3 bases and J by 2 bases, with 11 bases between them. This CDR3 is built from 14 residues. Per the germline V gene, CDR1 is SGDLS and CDR2 is YYNGEE. CDR3 loop: CASSARLGQETQYF. CDR3 DNA sequence: TGTGCCAGCAGCGCCCGACTAGGTCAAGAGACCCAGTACTTC.

This clonotype came up many times. A read error may produce the germline difference seen at one junction end. This chain links TRBV5-1 with TRBJ2-7, with a tentative D call TRBD2 (5 bases). The CDR3 runs 13 residues. CDR1 is SGHRS and CDR2 is YFSETQ in the germline V gene. CDR3 coding DNA: TGTGCCAGCAGCCTCGGGAACTCCTACGAGCAGTACTTC. This codes for CASSLGNSYEQYF.

This clonotype was recorded a few times. The chain couples TRBV5-1 to TRBJ1-5; 9 positions agree with TRBD1. This CDR3 has 19 amino acids. Germline CDR1 SGHRS, CDR2 YFSETQ. Trimming at V came to 6 bases and at J to 3 bases, leaving 19 bases not matched to a gene. Here the CDR3 reads CASISRRDRVRIDNQPQHF. The CDR3 coding sequence is TGCGCCAGCATTTCTCGCCGGGACAGGGTAAGGATCGACAATCAGCCCCAGCATTTT.

This clonotype was counted once. The chain couples TRBV14 to TRBJ2-1; tentatively, D is TRBD1 or TRBD2 (5 bases each). This CDR3 comprises 15 residues. The V end lost 5 bases, the J end lost 10 bases, and 21 bases lay between the germline ends. Germline V gene lookup returns CDR1 SGHDN and CDR2 FVKESK. CDR3 in amino acids: CASSYPRGRISEQFF. In DNA, the CDR3 is TGTGCCAGCAGCTACCCACGGGGACGCATTTCCGAGCAGTTCTTC.

This clonotype was detected a few times. The chain joins TRBV5-1 to TRBJ2-1; 10 bases agree with TRBD1. Germline loops: CDR1 SGHRS, CDR2 YFSETQ. The length of the CDR3 is 16 residues. V dropped 2 bases and J dropped 2; count of bases not matched to a gene: 4. The CDR3 DNA reads as TGCGCCAGCAGCTTTGACGGGACAGGGGCCTACAATGAGCAGTTCTTC. Translation gives CASSFDGTGAYNEQFF.

This clonotype was observed a few times. J is TRBJ1-1 and V is TRBV5-1; tentatively, D is TRBD1 (6 bases). The V and J ends lost 0 bases and 6 bases respectively, with 12 bases between them. CDR1 is SGHRS, CDR2 YFSETQ, per germline. CDR3 length: 14 residues. CDR3: CASSLDGGKAEAFF. The CDR3 bases are TGCGCCAGCAGCTTGGATGGGGGCAAGGCTGAAGCTTTCTTT.

Here the CDR3 reads CASSLRVGLAGDTQYF. CDR3 bases: TGTGCCAGCAGCTTAAGGGTGGGACTAGCGGGAGATACGCAGTATTTT. V and J are TRBV7-6 and TRBJ2-3; 12 bases agree with TRBD2. The CDR3 length is 16 residues. Trimming removed 2 bases from V and 5 bases from J; junction bases left unmatched: 5. Germline V lookup: CDR1 SGHVS, CDR2 FNYEAQ.

This clonotype occurred a few times. This chain uses TRBV9 with TRBJ2-1; 9 positions agree with TRBD2. CDR3 length: 17 amino acids. The germline V gene has CDR1 SGDLS and CDR2 YYNGEE. The ends lost 4 bases at V and 8 bases at J; junction bases unmatched: 16. CDR3 nucleotide sequence: TGTGCCAGCAGCCCGCGGGGGGGCCCCCGAAATACGGATGAGCAGTTCTTC. It is translated as CASSPRGGPRNTDEQFF. The full variable domain, in which reference TRBV9 and TRBJ2-1 provide the parts outside the CDR3, is DSGVTQTPKHLITATGQRVTLRCSPRSGDLSVYWYQQSLDQGLQFLIQYYNGEERAKGNILERFSAQQFPDLHSELNLSSLELGDSALYFCASSPRGGPRNTDEQFFGPGTRLTVL.

J is TRBJ2-1 and V is TRBV5-1; D gene unclear. This CDR3 spans 16 amino acids. Germline CDR1 SGHRS, CDR2 YFSETQ. Trimming cost V 5 bases and J 0 bases, with 15 bases left between them. The CDR3 DNA follows: TGCGCCAGCAGGATCGGACCCGCGAGCTCCTACAATGAGCAGTTCTTC. Amino acids: CASRIGPASSYNEQFF.

This clonotype was observed a handful of times. The chain carries TRBV7-3 and TRBJ2-7, with D maybe TRBD1 (6 bases). V was pared by 3 bases and J by 6 bases, with 15 bases between. The germline CDR1 and CDR2 sequences are SGHTA and FQGTGA. This CDR3 is built from 14 residues. The CDR3 DNA reads as TGTGCCAGCAGCTTTTCCCACAGGGTTGGCGAGCAGTACTTC. Protein sequence: CASSFSHRVGEQYF.

This clonotype was seen a handful of times. The V call is TRBV7-9, the J call TRBJ2-1; 7 positions agree with TRBD2. CDR1 is SEHNR and CDR2 is FQNEAQ in the germline V gene (reference sequence). Trimming took 5 bases from V and 6 from J; bases not matched to a gene: 10. The CDR3 covers 15 residues. Here the CDR3 DNA reads TGTGCCAGCAGCCCCCCGGGGGGACCTTTCAATGAGCAGTTCTTC. Protein product: CASSPPGGPFNEQFF.

This clonotype was seen only a few times. The chain employs TRBV18 and TRBJ2-3, with 13 positions matching TRBD2. The ends lost 2 bases at V and 10 bases at J; junction bases unmatched: 9. This CDR3 is 16 amino acids long. Germline V gene sequence: CDR1 KGHSH, CDR2 LQKENI. CDR3: CASSPTILAGGPAQYF. The CDR3 DNA follows: TGTGCCAGCTCACCAACTATACTAGCGGGAGGGCCGGCGCAGTATTTT.

The chain recombines TRBV2 with TRBJ1-1; no clear D. Per germline, CDR1 SNHLY and CDR2 FYNNEI. The length of the CDR3 is 11 residues. The germline V and J ends were trimmed by 9 bases and 3 bases, with 8 bases remaining between them. This CDR3 reads CASQWYTEAFF. Here the CDR3 DNA reads TGTGCCAGTCAGTGGTACACTGAAGCTTTCTTT.

This clonotype was counted only a few times. The V gene is TRBV3-1, the J gene TRBJ1-1, with D tentatively TRBD1 (5 bases). The V and J ends lost 1 base and 13 bases respectively, with 16 bases between them. Per germline, CDR1 LGHDT and CDR2 YNNKEL (reference sequence). The CDR3 length is 13 residues. The CDR3 here is CASSQALGGGDFF. Here the CDR3 DNA reads TGTGCCAGCAGCCAAGCGCTGGGGGGAGGTGATTTCTTT.

A single count supports this clonotype. This sequence joins TRBV6-1 and TRBJ2-3, with TRBD2 matching over 14 bases. Unmatched junction bases numbered 9, after V lost 6 bases and J lost 1 base. This CDR3 has 18 amino acids. Germline V gene lookup returns CDR1 MNHNS and CDR2 SASEGT. CDR3 sequence (DNA): TGTGCCAGCAGAGGACTAGCGGGGGGACTACTTCGCACAGATACGCAGTATTTT. This codes for CASRGLAGGLLRTDTQYF.

This chain uses TRBV19 with TRBJ1-1; weak D call: TRBD1 (5 bases). V dropped 3 bases and J dropped 1 base, with 15 bases sitting between them. Germline CDR1 LNHDA, CDR2 SQIVND (reference sequence). CDR3 length equals 16 residues. The CDR3 is CASSISRGWWNTEAFF. The DNA for the CDR3 is TGTGCCAGTAGTATCAGCCGGGGGTGGTGGAACACTGAAGCTTTCTTT.

A few counts support this clonotype. The chain carries TRBV12-5 and TRBJ2-2; D may correspond to TRBD1 or TRBD2 (5 bases each). With 4 bases removed from V and 2 bases from J, the gap between germline ends came to 17 bases. CDR3 length: 17 amino acids. Germline V gene sequence: CDR1 LGHNT, CDR2 FRNRAP. As DNA, the CDR3 is TGTGCTAGTGGTTCGGAGACTTGGGACCGAAACACCGGGGAGCTGTTTTTT. This translates into CASGSETWDRNTGELFF.

This clonotype has more than one count but fewer than ten. The chain uses TRBV9 and TRBJ2-7; D is perhaps TRBD2 (6 bases). Germline loops: CDR1 SGDLS, CDR2 YYNGEE. V dropped 0 bases and J dropped 2 bases, with 9 bases sitting between them. The CDR3 extends over 14 amino acids. The CDR3 coding sequence is TGTGCCAGCAGCGTAGACGGACTACCCTACGAGCAGTACTTC. Amino acid sequence: CASSVDGLPYEQYF. The full variable domain, completed using reference TRBV9 and TRBJ2-7, is DSGVTQTPKHLITATGQRVTLRCSPRSGDLSVYWYQQSLDQGLQFLIQYYNGEERAKGNILERFSAQQFPDLHSELNLSSLELGDSALYFCASSVDGLPYEQYFGPGTRLTVT.

In its sample, this clonotype was seen a few times. V is TRBV3-1 and J is TRBJ2-2; D unresolved. From germline, CDR1 is LGHDT and CDR2 YNNKEL (reference sequence). The CDR3 contains 13 residues. Trimming left V 5 bases short and J 6 bases short, with 10 bases between. This chain's CDR3 is CASSNLGSGELFF. The CDR3 nucleotides are TGTGCCAGCAGCAATCTCGGGTCCGGGGAGCTGTTTTTT.

This clonotype showed up just a few times. The chain couples TRBV12-3 or TRBV12-4 to TRBJ2-1; D possibly matches TRBD1 or TRBD2 (5 bases each). This CDR3 contains 12 residues. Deletions cut 6 bases from V and 6 bases from J, with 9 bases between. This chain's CDR3 is CASRGTANEQFF. The CDR3 coding sequence is TGTGCCAGCAGAGGGACGGCCAATGAGCAGTTCTTC.

The chain links TRBV9 to TRBJ2-1; 7 bases line up with TRBD1. Germline V CDR1 and CDR2: SGDLS, YYNGEE. The CDR3 is 15 residues long. J gave up 8 bases and V 3 bases, and 11 bases lay outside the gene matches. CDR3 loop: CASSAQPRQGHEQFF. CDR3 bases: TGTGCCAGCAGCGCCCAACCCAGACAGGGCCATGAGCAGTTCTTC.

The chain links TRBV6-1 to TRBJ2-6, with 8 bases identical to TRBD1. V trimming: 5 bases; J trimming: 0 bases; junction bases outside the gene matches: 9. Germline V gives CDR1 MNHNS, CDR2 SASEGT. The CDR3 has 18 amino acids. This CDR3 is CASSKGQGPTSGANVLTF. CDR3 in DNA: TGTGCCAGCAGTAAAGGACAGGGACCAACCTCTGGGGCCAACGTCCTGACTTTC.